The 18 T cell receptor beta chains listed next were all sequenced from one sample in a study of T cell repertoires in cytomegalovirus infection. MiXCR, run by TCRdb on the reads, gives a single entry per CDR3 protein. The data hold some 700,000 distinct CDR3 sequences, with roughly 36% observed a single time. Input material: PBMCs. The receptors stem from a human donor in good health (CMV status not recorded). Some clones in this sample may be carry-over from other donors' samples.

In this sample, this clonotype turned up many times. The gene calls are TRBV7-8 and TRBJ1-2; no definite D call. CDR1 and CDR2 (germline): SGHVS, FQNEAQ. Deletions cut 1 base from V and 2 bases from J, with 8 bases between. This CDR3 comprises 14 residues. CDR3 bases: TGTGCCAGCAGCTTAGGGTCACAGAACTATGGCTACACCTTC. It codes for CASSLGSQNYGYTF.

This chain links TRBV12-3 or TRBV12-4 with TRBJ1-2; D is unclear. Trimming removed 6 bases at V and 4 bases at J, with 12 bases between. The CDR3 sequence is 13 residues long. DNA of the CDR3: TGTGCCAGCAGGTCGAAGGGTGGCTATGGCTACACCTTC. The encoded protein is CASRSKGGYGYTF.

This clonotype has at least ten counts. The rearrangement uses TRBV5-1 and TRBJ2-5, with TRBD1 as a possible D gene (6 bases). Germline-derived CDR1 and CDR2 are SGHRS and YFSETQ. This CDR3 is built from 15 residues. The V gene lost 3 bases and the J gene lost 1 base, with 13 bases spanning the gap. The CDR3: CASSWRTDSQETQYF. In DNA, the CDR3 is TGCGCCAGCAGCTGGCGGACAGATAGCCAAGAGACCCAGTACTTC.

This clonotype has more than one count but fewer than ten. V and J are TRBV7-6 and TRBJ2-4; 9 bases agree with TRBD2. Germline loops: CDR1 SGHVS, CDR2 FNYEAQ. The CDR3 loop spans 23 amino acids. V lost 3 bases to trimming and J lost 0 bases; unmatched junction nucleotides: 24. CDR3 DNA sequence: TGTGCCAGCAGCTTTACATGGCCCAAGGTAGCGGGAGACAGCGGGGCAGCCAAAAACATTCAGTACTTC. It yields the protein CASSFTWPKVAGDSGAAKNIQYF. The variable domain in full, with the rest retrieved from reference TRBV7-6 and TRBJ2-4, is GAGVSQSPRYKVTKRGQDVALRCDPISGHVSLYWYRQALGQGPEFLTYFNYEAQQDKSGLPNDRFSAERPEGSISTLTIQRTEQRDSAMYRCASSFTWPKVAGDSGAAKNIQYFGAGTRLSVL.

This clonotype was seen more than once but under ten times. This sequence joins TRBV14 and TRBJ2-1, with TRBD1 identical over 9 bases. This CDR3 comprises 16 residues. Germline V gene lookup returns CDR1 SGHDN and CDR2 FVKESK. V lost 4 bases, J lost 8 bases, and 12 bases stayed unmatched. The CDR3 nucleotides read TGTGCCAGCAGCCCCGGGACAGGGATGGGTATCGATGAGCAGTTCTTC. This codes for CASSPGTGMGIDEQFF.

The chain joins TRBV28 to TRBJ2-7, with unresolved D. Germline V gene sequence: CDR1 MDHEN, CDR2 SYDVKM. The CDR3 covers 15 residues. V was clipped by 5 bases and J by 3 bases, with 17 bases between them. The CDR3: CASSPSDIIDYEQYF. The CDR3 region has the DNA TGTGCCAGCAGTCCGTCAGATATAATAGACTACGAGCAGTACTTC.

Notes on this clonotype: The junction differs from germline at one of its ends, possibly a read error. The chain recombines TRBV7-2 with TRBJ1-3, with D possibly TRBD1 on 5 matching bases. The CDR3 contains 14 residues. The V gene's germline CDR1 is SGHTA and CDR2 FQGNSA. CDR3 residues: CASSTGHIGNTMYF. CDR3 nucleotide sequence: TGTGCCAGCAGCACCGGACATATCGGAAACACCATGTATTTT.

The rearrangement uses TRBV12-3 or TRBV12-4 and TRBJ1-5; D is uncertain. V lost 7 bases to trimming and J lost 2 bases, with 15 bases between them. The CDR3 length is 15 residues. In DNA form, the CDR3 reads TGTGCCAGCACCCCGGCGGTTTGGGGCAATCAGCCCCAGCATTTT. Translated: CASTPAVWGNQPQHF.

The chain has TRBV20-1 and TRBJ1-5; D is uncertain. Per the germline V gene, CDR1 is DFQATT and CDR2 is SNEGSKA (reference sequence). Trimming cost V 3 bases and J 1 base, with 13 bases left between them. The CDR3 extends over 15 amino acids. This CDR3 reads CSARLGAVSNQPQHF. The CDR3 DNA reads as TGCAGTGCTAGGCTGGGCGCGGTAAGCAATCAGCCCCAGCATTTT.

A few counts support this clonotype. The V and J genes are TRBV19 and TRBJ2-2; the match to TRBD1 covers 7 bases. CDR3 length: 14 amino acids. The V segment lost 3 bases and the J segment 9 bases; nucleotides outside the gene matches: 7. Germline CDR1 reads LNHDA; CDR2 reads SQIVND (reference sequence). Here the CDR3 reads CASSITGASRELFF. The CDR3, as DNA: TGTGCCAGTAGTATTACAGGGGCGTCCCGGGAGCTGTTTTTT. The full variable domain, rest sourced from reference TRBV19 and TRBJ2-2, is DGGITQSPKYLFRKEGQNVTLSCEQNLNHDAMYWYRQDPGQGLRLIYYSQIVNDFQKGDIAEGYSVSREKKESFPLTVTSAQKNPTAFYLCASSITGASRELFFGEGSRLTVL.

On this clonotype itself: This may stem from a read error, because a much larger clone lies one nucleotide away. The rearrangement uses TRBV7-9 and TRBJ2-2, with TRBD1 matching 8 bases. CDR1 and CDR2 from the germline V gene are SEHNR and FQNEAQ (reference sequence). CDR3 length equals 19 residues. The CDR3 nucleotides are TGTCCCAGCAGCTTAGCGCGACATAGGACAGGGCGTAACACCGGGGAGCTGTTTTTT. It encodes CPSSLARHRTGRNTGELFF.

The chain uses TRBV25-1 and TRBJ1-4; TRBD1 matches at 10 bases. CDR3 size: 16 residues. V shed 2 bases and J 8 bases; nucleotides not matched to a gene: 8. Germline V CDR1 and CDR2: MGHDK, SYGVNS. Here the CDR3 reads CASSEGMTGGTEKLFF. In nucleotides, the CDR3 is TGTGCCAGCAGTGAAGGAATGACAGGGGGCACAGAAAAACTGTTTTTT. The variable domain in full, with the rest retrieved from reference TRBV25-1 and TRBJ1-4, is EADIYQTPRYLVIGTGKKITLECSQTMGHDKMYWYQQDPGMELHLIHYSYGVNSTEKGDLSSESTVSRIRTEHFPLTLESARPSHTSQYLCASSEGMTGGTEKLFFGSGTQLSVL.

The V call is TRBV28, the J call TRBJ1-5, with 7 bases matching TRBD1. The CDR3 sequence is 20 residues long. Looked up from germline, CDR1 is MDHEN and CDR2 is SYDVKM. V shed 5 bases and J 1 base; nucleotides not matched to a gene: 20. In nucleotides, the CDR3 is TGTGCCAGCAGTCAACCCTCAGCGGCGGCAGGGGGAAAGAGCAATCAGCCCCAGCATTTT. It encodes CASSQPSAAAGGKSNQPQHF.

This rearrangement joins TRBV19 to TRBJ2-1, with 7 bases aligning to TRBD2. Looked up from germline, CDR1 is LNHDA and CDR2 is SQIVND (reference sequence). V was pared by 3 bases and J by 10 bases, with 12 bases of the junction left unmatched. The CDR3 has 15 residues. The CDR3 here is CASSIGGGGGLEQFF. The CDR3 DNA reads TGTGCCAGTAGTATCGGCGGTGGGGGGGGATTGGAGCAGTTCTTC.

This clonotype was found a few times. V and J are TRBV6-6 and TRBJ1-5; TRBD1 aligns across 8 bases. Trimming cost V 6 bases and J 0 bases; bases outside gene matches: 10. This CDR3 is 17 amino acids long. The germline CDR1 and CDR2 sequences are MNHNY and SVGAGI (reference sequence). CDR3: CASRRPGQGNSNQPQHF. CDR3 in DNA: TGTGCCAGCAGGAGACCAGGACAGGGAAATAGCAATCAGCCCCAGCATTTT.

On this clonotype itself: Likely a read error: the CDR3 ends without its conserved phenylalanine or tryptophan. This sequence joins TRBV11-2 and TRBJ1-2; the D gene is possibly TRBD1 (5 bases). The V gene's germline CDR1 is SGHAT and CDR2 FQNNGV. V was shortened by 1 base and J by 6 bases, with 21 bases between the two germline ends. This CDR3 has 17 amino acids. The CDR3 nucleotides read TGTGCCAGCAGCTTAGTTCCCCCCCCCGACAGTTTCGATGGCTACACCTTA. It is translated as CASSLVPPPDSFDGYTL.

This clonotype was observed many times. This chain links TRBV7-2 with TRBJ2-7; 8 bases agree with TRBD1. Trimming removed 2 bases from V and 3 bases from J; junction bases left unmatched: 9. The CDR3 has 16 residues. Germline-derived CDR1 and CDR2 are SGHTA and FQGNSA. DNA of the CDR3: TGTGCCAGCAGCTTAAGCCGACAACAGGGGGTCTACGAGCAGTACTTC. Residues: CASSLSRQQGVYEQYF.

This clonotype was recorded once. The CDR3 does not close with the conserved phenylalanine or tryptophan, likely indicating a read error. This chain uses TRBV7-2 with TRBJ2-7; a possible D gene is TRBD2 (6 bases). This CDR3 region has 16 residues. V lost 3 bases and J lost 4, with 19 bases in between. Germline lookup yields CDR1 SGHTA and CDR2 FQGNSA. CDR3 sequence: CASSLLTSQALYEQYL. Here the CDR3 DNA reads TGTGCCAGCAGCTTGCTGACTAGTCAAGCTCTGTACGAGCAGTACTTA.